Presented here are 8 T cell receptor beta chains from one specimen sequenced in a study of radiotherapy plus CTLA-4 blockade in lung cancer (dated by TCRdb to between 2017 and 2018). The library relied on the immunoSEQ multiplex PCR assay. As stored in TCRdb, this immuneACCESS dataset retains in-frame rearrangements with V and J assigned. A fraction of the clones does not appear; measured against another copy, unresolved V genes explain less than half of the discrepancy, and the remainder lacks a known reason. In all, the sample holds about 45,000 clones, and roughly four fifths of those were seen once. Of the sample, approximately 8.3% falls within the top ten clones. Sequencing used peripheral blood, obtained from a patient treated with radiotherapy plus ipilimumab. These receptors all stem from a human donor with non-small cell lung cancer who had stable disease on radiotherapy plus ipilimumab.

The chain has TRBV6-6 and TRBJ1-1; D is unresolved. The CDR3 is made up of 14 amino acids. Germline values: CDR1 MNHNY, CDR2 SVGAGI (reference sequence). The ends were cut back, 7 bases at V and 3 bases at J, with 15 bases in the middle. CDR3 DNA sequence: TGTGCCAGCACTGACCTCCTGACGGACACTGAAGCTTTCTTT. As protein: CASTDLLTDTEAFF.

The chain combines TRBV14 with TRBJ1-1; 10 bases fit TRBD1. The V gene's germline CDR1 is SGHDN and CDR2 FVKESK. J lost 5 bases, V lost 6 bases, and 9 bases had no gene match. This CDR3 has 15 amino acids. The CDR3: CASRKTGGAGTEAFF. Here the CDR3 DNA reads TGTGCCAGCAGAAAGACAGGGGGCGCCGGTACTGAAGCTTTCTTT.

In this sample, this clone turned up once. This chain links TRBV27 with TRBJ2-7; D possibly corresponds to TRBD1 (6 bases). Germline V gene lookup returns CDR1 MNHEY and CDR2 SMNVEV (reference sequence). There are 15 residues in the CDR3. Trimming removed 4 bases at V and 0 bases at J, with 13 bases between. In DNA, the CDR3 is TGTGCCAGCAGTTCCTGGACAGCTAACTCCTACGAGCAGTACTTC. It specifies CASSSWTANSYEQYF.

In this sample, this clone turned up once. V is TRBV6-5 and J is TRBJ1-1; no clear D gene. The germline V and J ends were trimmed by 2 bases and 7 bases, with 11 bases remaining between them. CDR3 length equals 13 residues. Germline assignment: CDR1 MNHEY and CDR2 SVGAGI. The CDR3 DNA follows: TGTGCCAGCAGTTACCCGGGCCTCCGTGAAGCTTTCTTT. It yields the protein CASSYPGLREAFF.

Written as DNA, the CDR3 is TGCAGCGTTGAAAGGGGGGCATCTGAAGCTTTCTTT. It is translated as CSVERGASEAFF. This rearrangement joins TRBV29-1 to TRBJ1-1; D is perhaps TRBD1 (6 bases). CDR1 is SQVTM, CDR2 ANQGSEA, per germline. Trimming took off 2 bases at V and 6 bases at J, with 10 bases between the two ends. This CDR3 spans 12 amino acids.

The V and J genes are TRBV18 and TRBJ1-1; no clear D. The CDR3 contains 16 residues. V dropped 3 bases and J dropped 0 bases, with 14 bases sitting between them. Germline V CDR1 and CDR2: KGHSH, LQKENI. In nucleotides, the CDR3 is TGTGCCAGCTCACCGTCAACCCCATCACTGAACACTGAAGCTTTCTTT. This codes for CASSPSTPSLNTEAFF.

J is TRBJ2-3 and V is TRBV28; 14 bases are shared with TRBD2. There are 18 residues in the CDR3. J lost 6 bases, V lost 7 bases, and 15 bases had no gene match. Germline V gene lookup returns CDR1 MDHEN and CDR2 SYDVKM. For the CDR3, the DNA is TGTGCCAGCACCCTACCCGGACTAGCGGGGGGTTTGGCGGATACGCAGTATTTT. Translation gives CASTLPGLAGGLADTQYF.

The V and J genes are TRBV7-2 and TRBJ1-4; D remains unclear. Trimming stripped 4 bases from V and 0 bases from J, with 9 bases between. This CDR3 region has 15 residues. Germline CDR1 reads SGHTA; CDR2 reads FQGNSA. The CDR3 DNA reads TGTGCCAGCAGCTACGGACCGACAACTAATGAAAAACTGTTTTTT. Translating it yields CASSYGPTTNEKLFF.